This T cell receptor (beta chain) was obtained from a study of CD8 T cells in ankylosing spondylitis. Study-wide results and limits: Clones linked with disease were CD8+ and fairly uncommon in the peripheral blood. In synovial fluid and blood from reactive arthritis, some motif variants were previously reported. For ankylosing spondylitis blood, a TCR beta motif of about eight highly homologous variants appeared characteristic.

Germline V gives CDR1 SGHDT, CDR2 YYEEEE. V shed 4 bases, J shed 1 base, and the junction held 14 bases outside the gene matches. This CDR3 comprises 20 residues. In making TCR beta libraries, quantitative 5'-RACE with molecular barcodes was used. In TCRdb, the 5' RACE reads were re-called with MiXCR into one record per CDR3 protein. This sample yields roughly 280,000 distinct CDR3 sequences, of which 20% are seen a single time; 7.8% belongs to the top ten. This clonotype has a handful of counts. The antigen remains unidentified. The receptor was derived from a male donor with ankylosing spondylitis or in good health (not recorded which). Sequencing was performed on blood, either unsorted or a sorted T cell fraction (not recorded which). V usage is TRBV5-6 and J usage is TRBJ2-6, with 10 bases matching TRBD1. The CDR3 coding sequence is TGTGCCAGCAGCCTGCAGATGACAGGGGGCTTAATGTCTGGGGCCAACGTCCTGACTTTC. Its protein is CASSLQMTGGLMSGANVLTF.